The rows below give T cell receptor beta chains drawn from one sample of a study of cytomegalovirus exposure and HLA in healthy donors. Here immunoSEQ multiplex PCR was the method, and the copy in TCRdb shows in-frame clones only, minus some. The sample records approximately 160,000 clones, about four fifths being singletons. Material for sequencing was PBMCs. The receptors shown here come from a male donor in good health and CMV-seropositive. The CDR3 runs from the conserved cysteine through the conserved F or W. Each record gives: clone size, D gene, J gene, V gene, CDR3 DNA, CDR3 protein. The D gene is left open where the match is weak. The listing skips clone size in some rows; elsewhere it reads once, few, many or a size class.

NA | TRBD1 | TRBJ2-3 | TRBV7-7 | TGTGCTAGCAGCCGGGACAGACTCACAGATACGCAGTATTTT | CASSRDRLTDTQYF
NA | TRBD2 | TRBJ2-3 | TRBV6-1 | TGTGCCAGCAGAGGACTAGCGGGGGGCACAGATACGCAGTATTTT | CASRGLAGGTDTQYF
NA | NA | TRBJ1-1 | TRBV6-5 | TGTGCCAGCACAGGGTCGCACACTGAAGCTTTCTTT | CASTGSHTEAFF
NA | TRBD2 | TRBJ2-5 | TRBV5-6 | TGTGCCAGCAGCTTGTCGGGGGGGCCGGAGACCCAGTACTTC | CASSLSGGPETQYF
NA | NA | TRBJ1-2 | TRBV20-1 | TGCAGTGTTAGGGGACTCTATGGCTACACCTTC | CSVRGLYGYTF
NA | TRBD1 | TRBJ1-4 | TRBV25-1 | TGTGCCAGCGGGGGACAGAATTTTAATGAAAAACTGTTTTTT | CASGGQNFNEKLFF
NA | TRBD1 | TRBJ2-7 | TRBV18 | TGTGCCAGCTCTCACGGACAGGGCCCCTACGAGCAGTACTTC | CASSHGQGPYEQYF
NA | TRBD1 | TRBJ1-4 | TRBV30 | TGTGCCTGGAGTGTGACGGGACAGCTGAATGAAAAACTGTTTTTT | CAWSVTGQLNEKLFF
NA | NA | TRBJ1-6 | TRBV2 | TGTGCCAGCAGTGAAGTGGCCTTGTATTCACCCCTCCACTTT | CASSEVALYSPLHF
few | NA | TRBJ1-5 | TRBV5-8 | TGTGCCAGCAGCTTGGCCCGGAATCAGCCCCAGCATTTT | CASSLARNQPQHF
NA | NA | TRBJ1-2 | TRBV19 | TGTGCCAGTATTCCAGCCCGAGGAGGACCCTATGGCTACACCTTC | CASIPARGGPYGYTF
NA | NA | TRBJ2-7 | TRBV30 | TGTGCCTGGAGTCCGTCCCCTTACGAGCAGTACTTC | CAWSPSPYEQYF
NA | NA | TRBJ2-7 | TRBV5-1 | TGCGCCAGCAGCTTCCAGGGAAACTACGAGCAGTACTTC | CASSFQGNYEQYF
NA | NA | TRBJ2-7 | TRBV14 | TGTGCCAGCAGCCTTCTACAGGGTAGCGAGCAGTACTTC | CASSLLQGSEQYF
NA | NA | TRBJ2-3 | TRBV4-1 | TGCGCCAGCAGCGTCGCGGAGGGGATAGATACGCAGTATTTT | CASSVAEGIDTQYF
few | NA | TRBJ1-1 | TRBV6-1 | TGTGCCAGCAGTGACAGGGGAAGGGGGAACACTGAAGCTTTCTTT | CASSDRGRGNTEAFF
NA | TRBD1 | TRBJ2-3 | TRBV7-3 | TGTGCCAGCAGCCCGGGACAGGGGGGGAATACGCAGTATTTT | CASSPGQGGNTQYF
NA | TRBD1 | TRBJ2-1 | TRBV11-2 | TGTGCCAGCAGCCGGGACAGGGCCTCAGAGCAGTTCTTC | CASSRDRASEQFF
NA | NA | TRBJ2-1 | TRBV27 | TGTGCCAGCAGTTTCGCCAGACAGGGAGGTCGCGATGAGCAGTTCTTC | CASSFARQGGRDEQFF
NA | TRBD2 | TRBJ2-1 | TRBV10-1 | TGCGCCAGCAGTGAGAACCCGCGGGGGGTCTCCTACAATGAGCAGTTCTTC | CASSENPRGVSYNEQFF
NA | TRBD2 | TRBJ2-5 | TRBV7-9 | TGTGCCAGCAGCCGAGAACTAGCGGACCAAGAGACCCAGTACTTC | CASSRELADQETQYF
once | NA | TRBJ2-5 | TRBV4-3 | TGCGCCAGCAGCCAATCCTATGGAGAGACCCAGTACTTC | CASSQSYGETQYF
NA | NA | TRBJ1-1 | TRBV11-2 | TGTGCCAGCAGCCCGTTGGCGGGGGCTTGGGGTGAAGCTTTCTTT | CASSPLAGAWGEAFF
NA | TRBD1 | TRBJ1-4 | TRBV6-6 | TGTGCCAGCAGTTACTCGAGAACAGGGGGGAATGAAAAACTGTTTTTT | CASSYSRTGGNEKLFF
NA | TRBD1 | TRBJ1-1 | TRBV2 | TGTGCCAGCAGACAGGGGCCGGGGACTGAAGCTTTCTTT | CASRQGPGTEAFF
NA | TRBD1 | TRBJ1-2 | TRBV4-3 | TGCGCCAGCAGCCTCGGGACAGGGGTTGCCTATGGCTACACCTTC | CASSLGTGVAYGYTF
NA | NA | TRBJ1-1 | TRBV7-9 | TGTTCCAGCAGCCCCAGCCTAGGACAGAAGAACACTGAAGCTTTCTTT | CSSSPSLGQKNTEAFF
NA | NA | TRBJ1-1 | TRBV6-6 | TGTGCCAGCACCATGGCGAACACTGAAGCTTTCTTT | CASTMANTEAFF
NA | TRBD1 | TRBJ1-5 | TRBV19 | TGTGCCAGTAATCCGACAGGGGCCAATCAGCCCCAGCATTTT | CASNPTGANQPQHF
NA | TRBD1 | TRBJ2-1 | TRBV11-2 | TGTGCCAGCAGCTTCAGACAGGGGGCGGCCGGTGAGCAGTTCTTC | CASSFRQGAAGEQFF
NA | TRBD1 | TRBJ2-6 | TRBV7-8 | TGTGCCAGCAGCCCCCCTCCAGGACAGGGGTGGTCCGGGGCCAACGTCCTGACTTTC | CASSPPPGQGWSGANVLTF
NA | TRBD1 | TRBJ1-5 | TRBV6-1 | TGTGCCAGCAGAAGACAGGGAAGCAATCAGCCCCAGCATTTT | CASRRQGSNQPQHF
NA | NA | TRBJ1-1 | TRBV7-8 | TGTGCCAGCAGCTTGGGCAGGGAAAGGAGTGAAGCTTTCTTT | CASSLGRERSEAFF
few | TRBD1 | TRBJ1-5 | TRBV5-6 | TGTGCCAGCAGCTTTCGGACAGGTCTTAGCAATCAGCCCCAGCATTTT | CASSFRTGLSNQPQHF
NA | NA | TRBJ2-7 | TRBV12-5 | TGTGCTAGTGGTTTGGTGAGACAACCCCCCTACGAGCAGTACTTC | CASGLVRQPPYEQYF
NA | NA | TRBJ1-2 | TRBV10-2 | TGCGCCAGCAGTGAGTCGACTATAGGGGGCTACACCTTC | CASSESTIGGYTF
few | TRBD1 | TRBJ2-7 | TRBV5-5 | TGTGCCAGCAGCCAGGGACAGGGGTATGGCGAGCAGTACTTC | CASSQGQGYGEQYF
NA | NA | TRBJ1-2 | TRBV5-1 | TGCGCCAGCAGCTCCCGGGGGGACTATGGCTACACCTTC | CASSSRGDYGYTF
NA | TRBD2 | TRBJ2-1 | TRBV2 | TGTGCCAGCAGTGAACCGGGGGGGTTCGACAATGAGCAGTTCTTC | CASSEPGGFDNEQFF
once | TRBD1 | TRBJ1-5 | TRBV7-9 | TGTGCCAGCAGCTTGACAGGGGGGCAGCCCCAGCATTTT | CASSLTGGQPQHF
NA | NA | TRBJ1-1 | TRBV5-6 | TGTGCCAGCAGCTTAGCCCCCAATCCTGAAGCTTTCTTT | CASSLAPNPEAFF
NA | NA | TRBJ2-7 | TRBV6-6 | TGTGCCAGCAGGTCACTCGTAACTAGCCCCTACGAGCAGTACTTC | CASRSLVTSPYEQYF
NA | NA | TRBJ1-1 | TRBV12-5 | TGTGCTAGCACCCACCCGGAGGGGGAAGCTTTCTTT | CASTHPEGEAFF